The 2 T cell receptor beta chains below were found in one sample sequenced in a study of blood T cell repertoires in COVID-19. Assay used: immunoSEQ multiplex PCR; TCRdb lists only in-frame clones, some missing. The sample includes tens of thousands of clones, 82% of them seen just once. The sequenced sample consisted of peripheral blood. These receptor sequences come from a woman aged 80 or over with acute or convalescent COVID-19.

This chain links TRBV6-4 with TRBJ1-2; D perhaps matches TRBD1 (6 bases). Germline CDR1 is MRHNA and CDR2 is SNTAGT. The CDR3 sequence is 13 residues long. V was pared by 7 bases and J by 7 bases, with 16 bases between. Here the CDR3 reads CASKSTGSGGYTF. The CDR3 bases are TGTGCCAGCAAGAGTACAGGGTCCGGTGGCTACACCTTC.

The chain joins TRBV7-9 to TRBJ2-7; maybe TRBD2 (7 bases). The CDR3 spans 19 residues. Germline V gene sequence: CDR1 SEHNR, CDR2 FQNEAQ (reference sequence). V was trimmed by 1 base and J by 0 bases, leaving 22 bases between them. Here the CDR3 reads CASSLVRNWGGPPSYEQYF. The DNA for the CDR3 is TGTGCCAGCAGCTTAGTGAGGAATTGGGGGGGGCCTCCCTCCTACGAGCAGTACTTC.